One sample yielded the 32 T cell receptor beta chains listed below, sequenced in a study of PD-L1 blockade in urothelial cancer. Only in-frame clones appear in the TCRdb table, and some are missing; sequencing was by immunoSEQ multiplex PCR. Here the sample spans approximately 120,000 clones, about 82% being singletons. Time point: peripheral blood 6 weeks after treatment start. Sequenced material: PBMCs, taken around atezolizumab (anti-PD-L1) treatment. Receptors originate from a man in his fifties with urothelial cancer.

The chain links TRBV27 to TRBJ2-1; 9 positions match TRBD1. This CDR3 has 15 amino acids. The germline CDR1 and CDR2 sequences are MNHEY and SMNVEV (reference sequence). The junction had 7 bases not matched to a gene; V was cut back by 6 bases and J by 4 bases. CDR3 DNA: TGTGCCAGCAGGGACGGACAGGGGAGGTACAATGAGCAGTTCTTC. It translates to CASRDGQGRYNEQFF.

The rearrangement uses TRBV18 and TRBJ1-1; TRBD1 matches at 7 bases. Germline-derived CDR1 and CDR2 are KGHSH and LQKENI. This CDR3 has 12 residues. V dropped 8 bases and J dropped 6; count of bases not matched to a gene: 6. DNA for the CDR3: TGTGCCAGCCTTAGGACAGGTGCTGAAGCTTTCTTT. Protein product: CASLRTGAEAFF.

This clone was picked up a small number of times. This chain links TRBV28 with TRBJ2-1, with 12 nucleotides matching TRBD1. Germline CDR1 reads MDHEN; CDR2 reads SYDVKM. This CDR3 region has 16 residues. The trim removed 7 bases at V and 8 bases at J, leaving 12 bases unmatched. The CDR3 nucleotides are TGTGCCAGCACCCGAGGGACAGGGGGCGCAAGGTATGAGCAGTTCTTC. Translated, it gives CASTRGTGGARYEQFF.

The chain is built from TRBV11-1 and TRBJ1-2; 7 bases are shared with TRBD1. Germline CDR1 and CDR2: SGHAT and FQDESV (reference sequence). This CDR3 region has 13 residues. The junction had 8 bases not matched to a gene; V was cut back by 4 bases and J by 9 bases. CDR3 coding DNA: TGTGCCAGCAGCTCAGGGACAGCCCGAAGCTACACCTTC. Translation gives CASSSGTARSYTF. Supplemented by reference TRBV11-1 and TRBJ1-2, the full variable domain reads EAEVAQSPRYKITEKSQAVAFWCDPISGHATLYWYRQILGQGPELLVQFQDESVVDDSQLPKDRFSAERLKGVDSTLKIQPAELGDSAMYLCASSSGTARSYTFGSGTRLTVV.

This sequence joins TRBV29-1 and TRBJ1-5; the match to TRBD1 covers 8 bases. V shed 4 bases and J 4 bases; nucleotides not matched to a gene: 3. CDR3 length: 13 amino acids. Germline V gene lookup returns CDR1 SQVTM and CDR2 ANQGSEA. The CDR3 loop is CSVGTGGNQPQHF. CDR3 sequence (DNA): TGCAGCGTTGGTACAGGGGGAAATCAGCCCCAGCATTTT.

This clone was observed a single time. CDR3 sequence reads: CASSPTGTGATYEQYF. As DNA, the CDR3 is TGTGCCAGCAGCCCGACCGGGACAGGGGCTACCTACGAGCAGTACTTC. The V call is TRBV11-2, the J call TRBJ2-7; the match to TRBD1 covers 10 bases. The J segment lost 2 bases and the V segment lost 5 bases, leaving 9 bases of the junction unmatched. Germline-derived CDR1 and CDR2 are SGHAT and FQNNGV. The CDR3 sequence is 16 residues long.

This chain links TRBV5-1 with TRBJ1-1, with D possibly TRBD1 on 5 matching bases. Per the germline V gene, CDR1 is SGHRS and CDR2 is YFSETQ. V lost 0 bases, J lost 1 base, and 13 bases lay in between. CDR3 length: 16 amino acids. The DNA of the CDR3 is TGCGCCAGCAGCTTGGGGGACTCGGATCCGAACACTGAAGCTTTCTTT. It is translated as CASSLGDSDPNTEAFF.

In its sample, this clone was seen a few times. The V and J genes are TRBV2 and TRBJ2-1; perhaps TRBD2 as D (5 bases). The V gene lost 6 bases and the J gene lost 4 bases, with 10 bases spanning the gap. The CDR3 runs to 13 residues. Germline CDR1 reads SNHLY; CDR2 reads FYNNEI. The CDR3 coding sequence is TGTGCCAGCAGGTCCGGGGATTACAATGAGCAGTTCTTC. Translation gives CASRSGDYNEQFF. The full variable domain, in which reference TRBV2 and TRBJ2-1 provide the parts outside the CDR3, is EPEVTQTPSHQVTQMGQEVILRCVPISNHLYFYWYRQILGQKVEFLVSFYNNEISEKSEIFDDQFSVERPDGSNFTLKIRSTKLEDSAMYFCASRSGDYNEQFFGPGTRLTVL.

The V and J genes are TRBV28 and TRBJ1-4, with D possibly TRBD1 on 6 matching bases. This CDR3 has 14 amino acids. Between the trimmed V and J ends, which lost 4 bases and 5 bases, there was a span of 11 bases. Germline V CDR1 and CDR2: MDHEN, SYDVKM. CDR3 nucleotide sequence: TGTGCCAGCAGTTCGGGACAACAAAATGAAAAACTGTTTTTT. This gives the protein CASSSGQQNEKLFF.

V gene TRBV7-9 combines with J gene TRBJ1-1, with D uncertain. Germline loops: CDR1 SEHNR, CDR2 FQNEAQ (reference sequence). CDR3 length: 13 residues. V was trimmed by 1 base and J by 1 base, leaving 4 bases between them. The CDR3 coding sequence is TGTGCCAGCAGCTTAGAGCAGAACACTGAAGCTTTCTTT. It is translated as CASSLEQNTEAFF.

The CDR3 is CASSWTGVNTEAFF. CDR3 coding DNA: TGTGCCAGCAGCTGGACAGGGGTGAACACTGAAGCTTTCTTT. The V gene is TRBV7-9, the J gene TRBJ1-1; 9 bases match TRBD1. J lost 0 bases, V lost 4 bases, and 0 bases had no gene match. CDR1 SEHNR and CDR2 FQNEAQ come from the germline V gene (reference sequence). The CDR3 is 14 amino acids.

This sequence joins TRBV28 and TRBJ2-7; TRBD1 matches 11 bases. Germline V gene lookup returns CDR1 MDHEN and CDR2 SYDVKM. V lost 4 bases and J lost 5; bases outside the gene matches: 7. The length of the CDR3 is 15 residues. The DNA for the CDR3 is TGTGCCAGCAGTTCTTCCGGGACAGGGGGACACGAGCAGTACTTC. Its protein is CASSSSGTGGHEQYF.

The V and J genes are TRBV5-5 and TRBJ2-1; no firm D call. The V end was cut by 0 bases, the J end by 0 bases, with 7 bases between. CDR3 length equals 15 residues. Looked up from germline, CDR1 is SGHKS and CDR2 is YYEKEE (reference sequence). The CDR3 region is CASSLDTFSYNEQFF. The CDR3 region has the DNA TGTGCCAGCAGCTTGGACACCTTCTCCTACAATGAGCAGTTCTTC.

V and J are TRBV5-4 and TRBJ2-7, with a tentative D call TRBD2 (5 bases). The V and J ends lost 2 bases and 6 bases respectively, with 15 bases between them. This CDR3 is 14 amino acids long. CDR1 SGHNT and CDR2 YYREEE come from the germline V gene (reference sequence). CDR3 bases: TGTGCCAGCAGCTTAGGTCTAGCCCTCGGCGAGCAGTACTTC. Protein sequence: CASSLGLALGEQYF.

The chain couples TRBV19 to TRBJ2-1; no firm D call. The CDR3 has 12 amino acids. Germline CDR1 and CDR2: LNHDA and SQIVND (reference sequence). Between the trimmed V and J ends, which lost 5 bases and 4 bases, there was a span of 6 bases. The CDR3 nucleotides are TGTGCCAGTAGTCCCACATACAATGAGCAGTTCTTC. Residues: CASSPTYNEQFF.

For the CDR3, the DNA is TGTGCCAGTAGTCCACCGGGACAGGGACGGCAGCCCCAGCATTTT. Encoded protein: CASSPPGQGRQPQHF. This chain joins TRBV19 and TRBJ1-5; 9 bases match TRBD1. V was clipped by 5 bases and J by 7 bases; unmatched bases: 9. This CDR3 spans 15 amino acids. Looked up from germline, CDR1 is LNHDA and CDR2 is SQIVND (reference sequence).

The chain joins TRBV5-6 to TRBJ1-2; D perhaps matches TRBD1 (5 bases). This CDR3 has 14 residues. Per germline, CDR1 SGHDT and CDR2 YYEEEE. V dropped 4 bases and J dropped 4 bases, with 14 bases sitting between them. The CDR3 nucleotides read TGTGCCAGCAGCAACGGGGGGATGGGCTATGGCTACACCTTC. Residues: CASSNGGMGYGYTF. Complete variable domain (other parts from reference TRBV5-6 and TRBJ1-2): DAGVTQSPTHLIKTRGQQVTLRCSPKSGHDTVSWYQQALGQGPQFIFQYYEEEERQRGNFPDRFSGHQFPNYSSELNVNALLLGDSALYLCASSNGGMGYGYTFGSGTRLTVV.

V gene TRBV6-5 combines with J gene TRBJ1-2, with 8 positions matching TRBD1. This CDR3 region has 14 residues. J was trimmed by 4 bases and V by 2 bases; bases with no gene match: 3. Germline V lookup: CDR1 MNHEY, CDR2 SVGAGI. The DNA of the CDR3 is TGTGCCAGCAGTTACATCGGACAGGGCTATGGCTACACCTTC. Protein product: CASSYIGQGYGYTF.

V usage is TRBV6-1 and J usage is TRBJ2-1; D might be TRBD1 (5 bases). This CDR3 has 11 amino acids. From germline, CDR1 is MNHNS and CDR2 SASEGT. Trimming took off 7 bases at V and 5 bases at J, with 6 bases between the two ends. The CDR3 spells CASTGNNEQFF. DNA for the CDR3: TGTGCCAGCACAGGGAACAATGAGCAGTTCTTC.

The CDR3 here is CASSTLAGQTYNEQFF. CDR3 in DNA: TGTGCCAGCAGCACGCTAGCGGGACAAACCTACAATGAGCAGTTCTTC. V gene TRBV5-4 combines with J gene TRBJ2-1; TRBD2 aligns across 9 bases. The CDR3 sequence is 16 residues long. With V trimmed by 4 bases and J by 2 bases, 7 bases remained unmatched. The V gene's germline CDR1 is SGHNT and CDR2 YYREEE (reference sequence).

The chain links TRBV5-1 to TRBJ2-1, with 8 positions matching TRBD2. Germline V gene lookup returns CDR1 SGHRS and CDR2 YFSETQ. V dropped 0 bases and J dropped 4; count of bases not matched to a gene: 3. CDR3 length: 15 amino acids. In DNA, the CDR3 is TGCGCCAGCAGCTTGGGACTAGCGCTATACAATGAGCAGTTCTTC. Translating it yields CASSLGLALYNEQFF. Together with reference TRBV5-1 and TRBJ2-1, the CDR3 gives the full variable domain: KAGVTQTPRYLIKTRGQQVTLSCSPISGHRSVSWYQQTPGQGLQFLFEYFSETQRNKGNFPGRFSGRQFSNSRSEMNVSTLELGDSALYLCASSLGLALYNEQFFGPGTRLTVL.

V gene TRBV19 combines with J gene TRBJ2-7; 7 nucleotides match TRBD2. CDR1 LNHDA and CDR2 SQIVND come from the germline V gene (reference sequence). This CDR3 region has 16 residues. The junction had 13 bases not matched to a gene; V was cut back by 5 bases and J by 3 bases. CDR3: CASSPELTSKYYEQYF. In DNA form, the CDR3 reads TGTGCCAGTAGTCCGGAGTTGACTAGCAAGTACTACGAGCAGTACTTC.

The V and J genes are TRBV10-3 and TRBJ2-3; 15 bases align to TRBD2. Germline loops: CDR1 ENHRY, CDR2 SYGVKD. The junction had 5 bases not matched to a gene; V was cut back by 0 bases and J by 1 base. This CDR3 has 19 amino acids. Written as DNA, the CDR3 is TGTGCCATCAGTGAGTCGGGACTAGCGGGAGGTGAGGGCACAGATACGCAGTATTTT. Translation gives CAISESGLAGGEGTDTQYF.

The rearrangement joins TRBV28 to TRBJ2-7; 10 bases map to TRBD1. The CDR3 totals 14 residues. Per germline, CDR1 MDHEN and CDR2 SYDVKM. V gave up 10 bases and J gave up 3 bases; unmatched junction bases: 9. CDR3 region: CATPTRDRGYEQYF. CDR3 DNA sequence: TGTGCCACGCCGACCCGGGACAGGGGCTACGAGCAGTACTTC. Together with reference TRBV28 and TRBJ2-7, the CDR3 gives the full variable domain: DVKVTQSSRYLVKRTGEKVFLECVQDMDHENMFWYRQDPGLGLRLIYFSYDVKMKEKGDIPEGYSVSREKKERFSLILESASTNQTSMYLCATPTRDRGYEQYFGPGTRLTVT.

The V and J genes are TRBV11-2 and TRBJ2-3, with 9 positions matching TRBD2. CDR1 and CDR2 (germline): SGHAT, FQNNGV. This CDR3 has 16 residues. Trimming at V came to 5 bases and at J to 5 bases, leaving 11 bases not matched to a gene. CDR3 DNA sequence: TGTGCCAGCAGCGCCAATAGCGGGAGCCTCGGAGATACGCAGTATTTT. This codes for CASSANSGSLGDTQYF.

The CDR3 DNA reads TGCAGCACTTATGACCCTCCGGGAGCCCAGCAGTACTTC. It specifies CSTYDPPGAQQYF. This chain joins TRBV29-1 and TRBJ2-7; D perhaps matches TRBD2 (6 bases). From germline, CDR1 is SQVTM and CDR2 ANQGSEA. The CDR3 runs to 13 residues. V dropped 8 bases and J dropped 8 bases, with 22 bases sitting between them.

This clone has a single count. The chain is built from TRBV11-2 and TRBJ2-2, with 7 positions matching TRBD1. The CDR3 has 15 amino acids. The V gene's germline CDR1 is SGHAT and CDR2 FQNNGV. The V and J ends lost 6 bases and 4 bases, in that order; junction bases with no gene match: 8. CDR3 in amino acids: CASRSTGRSTGELFF. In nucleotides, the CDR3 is TGTGCCAGCAGATCGACAGGGCGATCCACCGGGGAGCTGTTTTTT.

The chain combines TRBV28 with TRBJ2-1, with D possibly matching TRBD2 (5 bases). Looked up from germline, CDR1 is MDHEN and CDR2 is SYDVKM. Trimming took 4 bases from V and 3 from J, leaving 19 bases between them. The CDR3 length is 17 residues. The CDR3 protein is CASSSKRSGKYYNEQFF. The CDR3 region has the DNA TGTGCCAGCAGTTCTAAAAGAAGCGGAAAGTACTACAATGAGCAGTTCTTC. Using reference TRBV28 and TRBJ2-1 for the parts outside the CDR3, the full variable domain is DVKVTQSSRYLVKRTGEKVFLECVQDMDHENMFWYRQDPGLGLRLIYFSYDVKMKEKGDIPEGYSVSREKKERFSLILESASTNQTSMYLCASSSKRSGKYYNEQFFGPGTRLTVL.

Here the CDR3 DNA reads TGTGCCAGCACCCGGGGAGGCTCCTCCTACAATGAGCAGTTCTTC. This encodes CASTRGGSSYNEQFF. This sequence joins TRBV2 and TRBJ2-1, with D perhaps matching TRBD2 (6 bases). V was shortened by 7 bases and J by 0 bases, with 13 bases between the two germline ends. The CDR3 extends over 15 amino acids. The germline gives CDR1 SNHLY, CDR2 FYNNEI.

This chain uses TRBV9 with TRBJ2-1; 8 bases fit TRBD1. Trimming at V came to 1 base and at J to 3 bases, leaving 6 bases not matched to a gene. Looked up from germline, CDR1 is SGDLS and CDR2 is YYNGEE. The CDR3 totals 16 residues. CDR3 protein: CASSVTGGSGYNEQFF. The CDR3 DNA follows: TGTGCCAGCAGCGTAACAGGGGGGTCGGGCTACAATGAGCAGTTCTTC.

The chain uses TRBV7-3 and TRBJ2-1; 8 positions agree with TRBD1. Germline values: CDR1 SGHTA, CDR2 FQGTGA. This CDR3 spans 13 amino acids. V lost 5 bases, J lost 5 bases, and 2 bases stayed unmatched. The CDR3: CASSPDRDNEQFF. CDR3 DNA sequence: TGTGCCAGCAGCCCGGACAGGGACAATGAGCAGTTCTTC.

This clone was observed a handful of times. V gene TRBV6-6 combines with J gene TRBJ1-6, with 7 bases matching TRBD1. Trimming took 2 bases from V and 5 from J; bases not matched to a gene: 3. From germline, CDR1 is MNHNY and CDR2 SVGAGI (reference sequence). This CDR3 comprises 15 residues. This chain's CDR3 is CASSYRDSNNSPLHF. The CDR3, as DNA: TGTGCCAGCAGTTACAGGGACAGTAATAATTCACCCCTCCACTTT.